The entry below gives a single T cell receptor (beta chain) sequence along with its context. Trimming took 0 bases from V and 6 from J, leaving 10 bases between them. Germline loops: CDR1 LNHDA, CDR2 SQIVND (reference sequence). This CDR3 is built from 14 residues. Of the isolated RNA, all was reverse transcribed, and so the sequenced material was expressed TCRB transcripts. Method: immunoSEQ multiplex PCR; TCRdb's copy keeps in-frame clones and lacks some. This sample has about 400,000 clones, with roughly 13% found just once. By way of CD45RO/CCR7/CD25/CD127/CD95/CD27, the CD4+ regulatory, stem cell-like memory, central memory and naive cells were sorted. This entry belongs to a study of beta chain features in type 1 diabetes.

The V call is TRBV19, the J call TRBJ2-3, with unresolved D. The sample comprised naive CD4+ T cells from blood. This receptor was identified in a man aged 18 to 30 in good health. In nucleotides, the CDR3 is TGTGCCAGTAGTATAGATCCTTCGGTGGATACGCAGTATTTT. It yields the protein CASSIDPSVDTQYF.